This entry lists 15 T cell receptor beta chains sequenced from one sample in a study of siplizumab effects on memory and regulatory T cells. Sequenced by immunoSEQ multiplex PCR; TCRdb stores in-frame clones only, minus some. The sample gives approximately 100,000 clones, 92% of which show up once; around 0.73% is in the top ten. The sequenced sample was Tregs sorted from blood. These receptor sequences come from a human donor in good health.

The V gene is TRBV6-5, the J gene TRBJ2-4; D possibly corresponds to TRBD1 (6 bases). The CDR3 totals 14 residues. V was cut by 0 bases and J by 7 bases, with 10 bases left in between. The germline CDR1 and CDR2 sequences are MNHEY and SVGAGI. The CDR3 coding sequence is TGTGCCAGCAGTTACTCACACAGGGTGAACATTCAGTACTTC. This sequence encodes CASSYSHRVNIQYF.

The gene calls are TRBV7-9 and TRBJ1-4, with 7 bases lining up with TRBD1. J lost 2 bases, V lost 5 bases, and 17 bases had no gene match. CDR1 and CDR2 (germline): SEHNR, FQNEAQ (reference sequence). CDR3 length equals 19 residues. As DNA, the CDR3 is TGTGCCAGCAGCCCATACAGGGGTCTCATAGGAGCGACTAATGAAAAACTGTTTTTT. Translated: CASSPYRGLIGATNEKLFF. The full variable domain, with the rest looked up from reference TRBV7-9 and TRBJ1-4, is DTGVSQNPRHKITKRGQNVTFRCDPISEHNRLYWYRQTLGQGPEFLTYFQNEAQLEKSRLLSDRFSAERPKGSFSTLEIQRTEQGDSAMYLCASSPYRGLIGATNEKLFFGSGTQLSVL.

The CDR3 loop reads CASSLAASGSFKNIQYF. The CDR3 coding sequence is TGTGCCAGCAGCTTAGCGGCTAGCGGGAGTTTCAAAAACATTCAGTACTTC. The chain combines TRBV11-2 with TRBJ2-4; 10 bases align to TRBD2. V gave up 1 base and J gave up 3 bases; unmatched junction bases: 6. The CDR3 totals 17 residues. Germline V gives CDR1 SGHAT, CDR2 FQNNGV.

Comments on this clone: The same CDR3 also results from other DNA sequences found in this sample. V and J are TRBV6-6 and TRBJ1-5; no firm D call. CDR1 is MNHNY and CDR2 is SVGAGI in the germline V gene (reference sequence). The CDR3 is made up of 14 amino acids. Trimming removed 2 bases at V and 1 base at J, with 6 bases between. The CDR3 DNA reads TGTGCCAGCAGTTACCTGGGCAGCAATCAGCCCCAGCATTTT. It specifies CASSYLGSNQPQHF.

The chain couples TRBV28 to TRBJ2-5, with D unresolved. Between the trimmed V and J ends, which lost 3 bases and 0 bases, there was a span of 11 bases. CDR1 and CDR2 from the germline V gene are MDHEN and SYDVKM. The CDR3 spans 15 residues. CDR3: CASSFGPRNQETQYF. CDR3 DNA sequence: TGTGCCAGCAGTTTCGGGCCACGAAACCAAGAGACCCAGTACTTC.

The CDR3 reads CASSIVPGPGNTIYF. Here the CDR3 DNA reads TGTGCCAGTAGTATAGTCCCCGGTCCAGGAAACACCATATATTTT. The chain is built from TRBV19 and TRBJ1-3; D not resolved. CDR1 is LNHDA, CDR2 SQIVND, per germline (reference sequence). V gave up 1 base and J gave up 4 bases, with 11 bases separating them. This CDR3 comprises 15 residues.

The V gene is TRBV2, the J gene TRBJ2-7; no clear D. Deletions cut 4 bases from V and 5 bases from J, with 15 bases between. The CDR3 is 14 amino acids. From germline, CDR1 is SNHLY and CDR2 FYNNEI. CDR3 in amino acids: CASSVTRSRNEQYF. For the CDR3, the DNA is TGTGCCAGCAGTGTCACCAGGTCGAGGAACGAGCAGTACTTC. Looking up the rest from reference TRBV2 and TRBJ2-7 gives the full variable domain: EPEVTQTPSHQVTQMGQEVILRCVPISNHLYFYWYRQILGQKVEFLVSFYNNEISEKSEIFDDQFSVERPDGSNFTLKIRSTKLEDSAMYFCASSVTRSRNEQYFGPGTRLTVT.

The chain uses TRBV9 and TRBJ1-1, with TRBD1 matching 7 bases. J was trimmed by 11 bases and V by 4 bases; bases with no gene match: 11. Germline assignment: CDR1 SGDLS and CDR2 YYNGEE. The CDR3 is made up of 13 amino acids. This CDR3 is CASSSHRQGMAFF. CDR3 DNA sequence: TGTGCCAGCAGCTCCCATAGACAGGGAATGGCTTTCTTT. The full variable domain, in which reference TRBV9 and TRBJ1-1 provide the parts outside the CDR3, is DSGVTQTPKHLITATGQRVTLRCSPRSGDLSVYWYQQSLDQGLQFLIQYYNGEERAKGNILERFSAQQFPDLHSELNLSSLELGDSALYFCASSSHRQGMAFFGQGTRLTVV.

This clone has a handful of counts. The chain joins TRBV11-2 to TRBJ2-1, with a possible D match to TRBD1 (5 bases). The V and J ends lost 2 bases and 0 bases respectively, with 8 bases between them. The germline gives CDR1 SGHAT, CDR2 FQNNGV. The CDR3 runs to 15 residues. CDR3 nucleotides: TGTGCCAGCAGCTTACTCAGGGTCTCCTACAATGAGCAGTTCTTC. The encoded protein is CASSLLRVSYNEQFF.

This clone was observed a few times. The chain links TRBV13 to TRBJ2-3, with TRBD2 matching 7 bases. This CDR3 is 14 amino acids long. V was pared by 5 bases and J by 6 bases, with 8 bases of the junction left unmatched. Germline CDR1 PRHDT, CDR2 FYEKMQ (reference sequence). CDR3 nucleotides: TGTGCCAGCAGCCGAACAGCGGGGTGGGATACGCAGTATTTT. It is translated as CASSRTAGWDTQYF.

The chain has TRBV19 and TRBJ1-2; 9 positions match TRBD1. This CDR3 spans 17 amino acids. V dropped 1 base and J dropped 4; count of bases not matched to a gene: 10. CDR1 is LNHDA, CDR2 SQIVND, per germline (reference sequence). The CDR3 region is CASSIAAGTGYGYGYTF. The CDR3 DNA follows: TGTGCCAGTAGTATAGCTGCCGGGACAGGGTATGGCTATGGCTACACCTTC.

The V call is TRBV28, the J call TRBJ1-5; unclear D gene. This CDR3 has 13 amino acids. Germline V gives CDR1 MDHEN, CDR2 SYDVKM. V shed 7 bases and J shed 2 bases, with 9 bases lying between them. The CDR3 loop is CASNWGRNQPQHF. CDR3 nucleotide sequence: TGTGCCAGCAACTGGGGTCGCAATCAGCCCCAGCATTTT.

The V call is TRBV29-1, the J call TRBJ1-1; 7 nucleotides match TRBD1. The CDR3 consists of 13 residues. J gave up 6 bases and V 3 bases, and 7 bases lay outside the gene matches. Germline CDR1 and CDR2: SQVTM and ANQGSEA. CDR3 amino acids: CSVERGLFSEAFF. In nucleotides, the CDR3 is TGCAGCGTTGAGAGGGGGCTTTTCTCTGAAGCTTTCTTT. Filled out from reference TRBV29-1 and TRBJ1-1, the complete variable domain reads SAVISQKPSRDICQRGTSLTIQCQVDSQVTMMFWYRQQPGQSLTLIATANQGSEATYESGFVIDKFPISRPNLTFSTLTVSNMSPEDSSIYLCSVERGLFSEAFFGQGTRLTVV.

The rearrangement links TRBV5-4 to TRBJ2-2; D unresolved. The germline gives CDR1 SGHNT, CDR2 YYREEE (reference sequence). Trimming took off 2 bases at V and 7 bases at J, with 6 bases between the two ends. The CDR3 is 12 amino acids. The CDR3 here is CASSFEVGELFF. DNA for the CDR3: TGTGCCAGCAGCTTCGAAGTCGGGGAGCTGTTTTTT.

The V and J genes are TRBV5-1 and TRBJ2-7; D not certain. The V end lost 3 bases, the J end lost 7 bases, and 11 bases lay between the germline ends. This CDR3 spans 12 amino acids. The germline gives CDR1 SGHRS, CDR2 YFSETQ. CDR3 sequence (DNA): TGCGCCAGCAGCTCCCCCCCGGCGGAGCAGTACTTC. Its translation: CASSSPPAEQYF.